The present entry profiles one T cell receptor beta chain with its context. As yet, its antigen is unknown. This entry belongs to a study of CD8+ T cells in alopecia areata. Study-wide context: Treated patients were dosed with oral tofacitinib, taking 5 to 10 mg twice daily. General observations from the study: There were many expanded lesional clones persisting in scalp and blood during tofacitinib.

CDR3 length: 15 residues. Trimming took 3 bases from V and 0 from J, leaving 10 bases between them. The germline CDR1 and CDR2 sequences are LGHNA and YSLEER. Extracted from the samples, RNA was reverse transcribed into cDNA to serve as the sequencing template. Using immunoSEQ multiplex PCR, the repertoire was profiled, and TCRdb retains in-frame clones only, with some absent. The table includes 79,000 or so clones, approximately 66% detected once. Regarding treatment: oral pan-JAK inhibitor, 5-10 mg twice daily. The TCR comes from a human donor with alopecia areata. V is TRBV4-3 and J is TRBJ2-3; D unresolved. The sequenced sample was CD8+ T cells sorted from blood, obtained at week 24, from a patient treated with tofacitinib. DNA for the CDR3: TGCGCCAGCAGCCATGGTGTCGGCAGCACAGATACGCAGTATTTT. Its protein product is CASSHGVGSTDTQYF.